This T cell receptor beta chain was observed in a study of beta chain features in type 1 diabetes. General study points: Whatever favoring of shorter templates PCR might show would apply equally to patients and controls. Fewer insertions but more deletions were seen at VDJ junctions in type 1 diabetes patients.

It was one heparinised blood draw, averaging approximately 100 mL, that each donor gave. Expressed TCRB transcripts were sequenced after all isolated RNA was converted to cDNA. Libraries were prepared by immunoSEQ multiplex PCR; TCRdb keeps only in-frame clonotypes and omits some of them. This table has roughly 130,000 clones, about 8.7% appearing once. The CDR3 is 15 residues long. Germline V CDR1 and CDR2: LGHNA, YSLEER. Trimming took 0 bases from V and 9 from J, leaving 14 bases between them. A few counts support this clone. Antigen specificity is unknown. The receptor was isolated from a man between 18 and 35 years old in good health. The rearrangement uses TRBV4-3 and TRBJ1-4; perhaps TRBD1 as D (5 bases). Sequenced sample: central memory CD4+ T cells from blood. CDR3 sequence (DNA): TGCGCCAGCAGCCAAGAGCCCGGACGGGGGAAAAAACTGTTTTTT. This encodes CASSQEPGRGKKLFF.